This T cell receptor (beta chain) was recorded in a study of Ad26.COV2.S vaccination and SARS-CoV-2 variants. Generated by immunoSEQ multiplex PCR, the TCRdb table keeps only in-frame clones and is missing some. The repertoire holds 150,000 to 200,000 clones, with 87% as singletons. General observations from the study: Vaccine recipients posted higher spike-specific TCR breadth than their placebo counterparts. Similar non-spike TCR breadth was observed in recipients of vaccine and of placebo. Possible underestimation of total T cell responses by the TCR breadth and depth analyses was noted.

On this clone: No antigen is known for it.

Trimming cost V 1 base and J 4 bases; bases outside gene matches: 4. Germline V CDR1 and CDR2: SEHNR, FQNEAQ (reference sequence). There are 15 residues in the CDR3. Sequencing was performed on peripheral blood, taken after recovery from COVID-19. The rearrangement links TRBV7-9 to TRBJ2-3, with 8 bases matching TRBD2. The source is a human donor who had recovered from COVID-19. CDR3 amino acids: CASSLVSGGADTQYF. CDR3 nucleotide sequence: TGTGCCAGCAGCTTAGTGTCGGGGGGGGCAGATACGCAGTATTTT.